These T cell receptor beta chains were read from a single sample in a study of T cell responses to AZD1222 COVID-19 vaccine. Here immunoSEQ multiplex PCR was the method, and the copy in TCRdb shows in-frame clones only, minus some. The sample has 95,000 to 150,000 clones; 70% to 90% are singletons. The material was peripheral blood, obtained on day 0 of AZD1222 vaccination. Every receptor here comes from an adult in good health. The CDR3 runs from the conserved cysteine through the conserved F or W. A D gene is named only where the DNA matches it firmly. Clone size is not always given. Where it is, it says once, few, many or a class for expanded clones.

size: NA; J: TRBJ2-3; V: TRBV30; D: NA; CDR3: CAWSPWVGGGTDTQYF; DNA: TGTGCCTGGAGTCCGTGGGTCGGAGGTGGCACAGATACGCAGTATTTT
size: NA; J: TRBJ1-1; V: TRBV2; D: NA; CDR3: CASRVGVYTEAFF; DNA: TGTGCCAGCAGGGTCGGGGTTTACACTGAAGCTTTCTTT
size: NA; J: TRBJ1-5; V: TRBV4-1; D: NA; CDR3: CASSQSDSSNQPQHF; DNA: TGCGCCAGCAGCCAATCAGACAGTAGCAATCAGCCCCAGCATTTT
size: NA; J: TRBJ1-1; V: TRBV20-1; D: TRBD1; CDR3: CSASPPGDRVFDTEAFF; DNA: TGCAGTGCTAGTCCCCCCGGGGACAGGGTGTTTGACACTGAAGCTTTCTTT
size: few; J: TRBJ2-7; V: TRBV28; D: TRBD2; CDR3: CASSLGGMSSYEQYF; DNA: TGTGCCAGCAGCCTCGGGGGGATGAGCTCCTACGAGCAGTACTTC
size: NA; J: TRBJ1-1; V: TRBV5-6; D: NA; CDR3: CASSLLGRRGGEAFF; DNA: TGTGCCAGCAGCTTGTTAGGTCGAAGAGGGGGTGAAGCTTTCTTT
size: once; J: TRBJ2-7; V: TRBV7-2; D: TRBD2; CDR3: CASSPGTIPYEQYF; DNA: TGTGCCAGCAGCCCCGGGACTATACCCTACGAGCAGTACTTC
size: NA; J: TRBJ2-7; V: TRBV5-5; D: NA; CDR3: CASNPDPGRTYEQYF; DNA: TGTGCCAGCAACCCCGACCCGGGACGGACCTACGAGCAGTACTTC
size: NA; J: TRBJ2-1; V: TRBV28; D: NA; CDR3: CATMGAYNEQFF; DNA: TGTGCCACCATGGGAGCGTACAATGAGCAGTTCTTC
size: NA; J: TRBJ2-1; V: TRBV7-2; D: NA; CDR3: CASSSGTYNEQFF; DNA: TGTGCCAGCAGCTCCGGGACTTACAATGAGCAGTTCTTC
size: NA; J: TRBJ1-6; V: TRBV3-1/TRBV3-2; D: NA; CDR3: CASSQDSGDNSPLHF; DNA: TGTGCCAGCAGCCAAGATTCGGGCGATAATTCACCCCTCCACTTT
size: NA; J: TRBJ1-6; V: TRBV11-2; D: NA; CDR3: CASSPLISPINSPLHF; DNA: TGTGCCAGCAGCCCCCTTATAAGCCCTATAAATTCACCCCTCCACTTT
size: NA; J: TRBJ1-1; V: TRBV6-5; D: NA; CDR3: CASRQGGVNEAFF; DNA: TGTGCCAGCAGACAGGGAGGTGTGAACGAAGCTTTCTTT
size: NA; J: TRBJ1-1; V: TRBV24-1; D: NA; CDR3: CATSDSSGVNTEAFF; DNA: TGTGCCACCAGTGATTCCTCAGGGGTGAACACTGAAGCTTTCTTT
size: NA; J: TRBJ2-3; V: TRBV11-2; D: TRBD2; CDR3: CASSNRGSGRLDTQYF; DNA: TGTGCCAGCAGCAACCGAGGTAGCGGGAGGTTAGATACGCAGTATTTT
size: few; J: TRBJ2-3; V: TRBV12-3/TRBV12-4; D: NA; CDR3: CASSFLTDTQYF; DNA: TGTGCCAGCAGTTTCCTAACAGATACGCAGTATTTT
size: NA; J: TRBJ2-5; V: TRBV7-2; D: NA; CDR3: CASSLAPGGGAGTQYF; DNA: TGTGCCAGCAGCTTAGCGCCGGGGGGCGGGGCCGGGACCCAGTACTTC
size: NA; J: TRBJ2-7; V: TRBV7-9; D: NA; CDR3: CASSTPGTPYEQYF; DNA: TGTGCCAGCAGCACCCCCGGGACCCCATACGAGCAGTACTTC
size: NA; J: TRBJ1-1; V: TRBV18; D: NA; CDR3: CASSPLQVLDTEAFF; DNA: TGTGCCAGCTCACCATTACAGGTGCTAGACACTGAAGCTTTCTTT
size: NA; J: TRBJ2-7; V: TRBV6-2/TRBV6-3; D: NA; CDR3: CASSFPSEQYF; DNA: TGTGCCAGCAGTTTTCCCTCCGAGCAGTACTTC
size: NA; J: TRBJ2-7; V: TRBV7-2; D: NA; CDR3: CASSFPPRDEQYF; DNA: TGTGCCAGCAGCTTCCCCCCCCGCGACGAGCAGTACTTC
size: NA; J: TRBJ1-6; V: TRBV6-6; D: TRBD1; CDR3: CASSQTGTGKEFHF; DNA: TGTGCCAGCAGCCAAACCGGGACAGGGAAGGAATTCCACTTT